A single sample is the source of the 32 T cell receptor beta chains below, sequenced in a study of metastatic and nonmetastatic thyroid tumors. All patients reached thyroid surgery having received no treatment beforehand. Using MiXCR, TCRdb reanalyzed the PCR reads. This table holds 15,000 to 20,000 clones, approximately 32% found once. The sample taken for sequencing was adjacent normal tissue. The receptors here all came from a female donor with papillary thyroid cancer or a benign thyroid nodule (not recorded which). Some clones in this sample may be carry-over from other donors' samples.

V gene TRBV6-1 combines with J gene TRBJ1-2, with TRBD1 matching over 10 bases. The germline V gene encodes CDR1 MNHNS and CDR2 SASEGT. V lost 4 bases, J lost 6 bases, and 5 bases stayed unmatched. The CDR3 covers 14 residues. The CDR3 sequence is CASSATDRGHGYTF. CDR3 nucleotides: TGTGCCAGCAGTGCCACTGACAGGGGGCATGGCTACACCTTC.

This clone was counted at least ten times. The J gene is TRBJ1-1, the V gene TRBV5-6, with D unresolved. Trimming pared 4 bases from V and 0 bases from J, leaving 10 bases between. Per germline, CDR1 SGHDT and CDR2 YYEEEE. This CDR3 spans 14 amino acids. For the CDR3, the DNA is TGTGCCAGCAGCCTCGTTGTCCTGAACACTGAAGCTTTCTTT. Amino acid sequence: CASSLVVLNTEAFF.

The rearrangement joins TRBV5-1 to TRBJ2-2; 7 bases match TRBD1. Germline CDR1 SGHRS, CDR2 YFSETQ. This CDR3 contains 14 residues. V gave up 2 bases and J gave up 7 bases; unmatched junction bases: 5. CDR3 amino acids: CASSFGTEGGELFF. CDR3 sequence (DNA): TGCGCCAGCAGCTTCGGGACAGAGGGCGGGGAGCTGTTTTTT.

The sample holds a few counts of this clone. At one end, the junction sequence differs from germline, possibly due to a read error. J is TRBJ1-3 and V is TRBV6-9, with D maybe TRBD1 (5 bases). The CDR3 contains 14 residues. Germline assignment: CDR1 MNHGY and CDR2 SVAAGI. The CDR3: CASCYRSSGYTIYF. As DNA, the CDR3 is TGTGCCAGCTGTTACAGGAGCTCTGGATACACCATATATTTT.

J is TRBJ1-2 and V is TRBV6-4; tentative D call: TRBD1 (6 bases). The length of the CDR3 is 13 residues. Germline assignment: CDR1 MRHNA and CDR2 SNTAGT. V was clipped by 9 bases and J by 8 bases, with 19 bases between them. The CDR3: CASSPTGPRGYTF. The DNA of the CDR3 is TGTGCCAGTAGCCCGACAGGTCCTAGGGGCTACACCTTC.

Many counts were recorded for this clone. The chain recombines TRBV7-2 with TRBJ2-3; D might be TRBD1 (6 bases). The CDR3 covers 14 residues. V was clipped by 2 bases and J by 5 bases, with 11 bases between them. Germline V lookup: CDR1 SGHTA, CDR2 FQGNSA. CDR3 protein: CASSLQGIGDTQYF. The CDR3 DNA is TGTGCCAGCAGCTTACAGGGGATCGGAGATACGCAGTATTTT.

A few counts support this clone. The rearrangement uses TRBV6-2 or TRBV6-3 and TRBJ1-2, with 8 bases fitting TRBD1. From germline, CDR1 is MNHEY and CDR2 SVGEGT. The V and J ends lost 6 bases and 7 bases, in that order; junction bases with no gene match: 16. The CDR3 totals 16 residues. CDR3 DNA sequence: TGTGCCAGCAGCAGAAACCTACAGGGGGAATTCGGTGGCTACACCTTC. It encodes CASSRNLQGEFGGYTF.

The chain carries TRBV4-1 and TRBJ2-5, with D tentatively TRBD1 or TRBD2 (5 bases each). This CDR3 has 17 residues. Germline lookup yields CDR1 MGHRA and CDR2 YSYEKL. Between the trimmed V and J ends, which lost 0 bases and 5 bases, there was a span of 19 bases. The CDR3 DNA reads as TGCGCCAGCAGCCAAGATTACCTGAGGGGAGTAGGGGAGACCCAGTACTTC. It encodes CASSQDYLRGVGETQYF.

The J gene is TRBJ2-5, the V gene TRBV27; D remains unclear. Germline V CDR1 and CDR2: MNHEY, SMNVEV (reference sequence). V was cut by 0 bases and J by 1 base, with 12 bases left in between. The CDR3 length is 16 residues. CDR3 nucleotides: TGTGCCAGCAGTTTATCGAAGAGGCTCGTCCAAGAGACCCAGTACTTC. This codes for CASSLSKRLVQETQYF.

This clone was picked up a small number of times. The chain joins TRBV2 to TRBJ2-7; D is unresolved. The CDR3 length is 13 residues. Looked up from germline, CDR1 is SNHLY and CDR2 is FYNNEI. V lost 8 bases and J 4 bases, leaving 15 bases between the germline ends. In DNA form, the CDR3 reads TGTGCCAGCCGACCTGACACACCATACGAGCAGTACTTC. Translating gives CASRPDTPYEQYF.

The chain uses TRBV19 and TRBJ1-5, with D unclear. The CDR3 totals 13 residues. The germline V gene encodes CDR1 LNHDA and CDR2 SQIVND (reference sequence). V was trimmed by 5 bases and J by 3 bases, leaving 8 bases between them. The CDR3, as DNA: TGTGCCAGTAGTCAAGCAGTCAATCAGCCCCAGCATTTT. Protein product: CASSQAVNQPQHF.

This rearrangement joins TRBV6-1 to TRBJ1-5; 9 nucleotides agree with TRBD1. The V and J ends lost 5 bases and 4 bases, in that order; junction bases with no gene match: 6. The CDR3 loop spans 15 amino acids. Germline-derived CDR1 and CDR2 are MNHNS and SASEGT. The CDR3 sequence: CASSLDRGANQPQHF. The CDR3 DNA reads as TGTGCCAGCAGTTTGGACAGGGGAGCAAATCAGCCCCAGCATTTT.

Many counts were recorded for this clone. This chain joins TRBV2 and TRBJ2-5; 7 nucleotides align to TRBD2. The CDR3 has 15 residues. From germline, CDR1 is SNHLY and CDR2 FYNNEI. V lost 5 bases, J lost 1 base, and 7 bases stayed unmatched. DNA of the CDR3: TGTGCCAGCAGTTCCGGGACTACCCTCCAAGAGACCCAGTACTTC. Translating it yields CASSSGTTLQETQYF.

The chain joins TRBV5-1 to TRBJ1-1; D not resolved. The CDR3 is made up of 15 amino acids. CDR1 is SGHRS, CDR2 YFSETQ, per germline. V was cut by 0 bases and J by 0 bases, with 9 bases left in between. The CDR3 nucleotides are TGCGCCAGCAGCTTGGTGGCGGGGATGAACACTGAAGCTTTCTTT. Protein: CASSLVAGMNTEAFF.

About this clone itself: Likely a read error: the CDR3 ends without its conserved phenylalanine or tryptophan. The DNA is left out, because the CDR3 cannot be placed on it with certainty; the CDR3 is given as TCRdb lists it. This chain joins TRBV20-1 and TRBJ2-5. CDR1 is DFQATT and CDR2 is SNEGSKA in the germline V gene (reference sequence). The CDR3 has 8 residues if both end residues are counted. CDR3 loop: CSARPGTI.

The sample holds a few counts of this clone. CDR3 amino acids: CASSSPDRVTQETQYF. The CDR3 nucleotides are TGTGCCAGCAGTTCCCCGGACAGGGTCACCCAAGAGACCCAGTACTTC. The chain recombines TRBV6-5 with TRBJ2-5; 8 nucleotides match TRBD1. Germline values: CDR1 MNHEY, CDR2 SVGAGI. The J segment lost 1 base and the V segment lost 4 bases, leaving 8 bases of the junction unmatched. The CDR3 totals 16 residues.

The chain recombines TRBV24-1 with TRBJ2-5; TRBD1 aligns across 9 bases. CDR3 length: 14 amino acids. CDR1 KGHDR and CDR2 SFDVKD come from the germline V gene. Trimming took 5 bases from V and 3 from J; bases not matched to a gene: 3. DNA for the CDR3: TGTGCCACCAGTGGGGACAGGGTAAAAGAGACCCAGTACTTC. Amino acids: CATSGDRVKETQYF.

The rearrangement joins TRBV10-3 to TRBJ2-3; TRBD2 aligns across 13 bases. The CDR3 extends over 17 amino acids. Trimming took 7 bases from V and 1 from J; bases not matched to a gene: 8. Germline CDR1 and CDR2: ENHRY and SYGVKD. Here the CDR3 reads CAITRMGTSGGTDTQYF. DNA for the CDR3: TGTGCCATCACCCGGATGGGGACTAGCGGGGGCACAGATACGCAGTATTTT.

This clone was seen at least ten times. The chain employs TRBV11-2 and TRBJ2-5; no firm D call. The ends were cut back, 4 bases at V and 2 bases at J, with 2 bases in the middle. Germline CDR1 reads SGHAT; CDR2 reads FQNNGV. This CDR3 has 11 amino acids. The CDR3 DNA is TGTGCCAGCAGCTCGCAAGAGACCCAGTACTTC. It yields the protein CASSSQETQYF.

There are a few counts of this clone. V usage is TRBV6-1 and J usage is TRBJ2-2; D may be TRBD1 (6 bases). CDR1 is MNHNS, CDR2 SASEGT, per germline. V was clipped by 7 bases and J by 8 bases, with 23 bases between them. This CDR3 spans 16 amino acids. This chain's CDR3 is CASKEYRGRGSGELFF. CDR3 nucleotides: TGTGCCAGCAAAGAATATAGGGGCAGGGGCAGTGGGGAGCTGTTTTTT.

This clone is medium-sized (0.01 to 0.1%) in the sample. The chain recombines TRBV27 with TRBJ1-5; D uncertain. Trimming stripped 2 bases from V and 2 bases from J, with 10 bases between. CDR1 MNHEY and CDR2 SMNVEV come from the germline V gene (reference sequence). The CDR3 runs to 15 residues. CDR3 DNA sequence: TGTGCCAGCAGTTTACGGATGAACGGCAATCAGCCCCAGCATTTT. This codes for CASSLRMNGNQPQHF.

This clone was seen more than once but under ten times. The chain carries TRBV12-3 or TRBV12-4 and TRBJ2-7; TRBD1 matches 7 bases. The CDR3 spans 14 residues. The ends lost 6 bases at V and 3 bases at J; junction bases unmatched: 8. This CDR3 is CASSRGGQYYEQYF. CDR3 nucleotides: TGTGCCAGCAGCAGAGGGGGACAGTACTACGAGCAGTACTTC.

This clone turned up a few times. This chain joins TRBV6-1 and TRBJ1-5; D gene unclear. Germline CDR1 and CDR2: MNHNS and SASEGT. The CDR3 is 14 amino acids. Between the trimmed V and J ends, which lost 6 bases and 0 bases, there was a span of 9 bases. CDR3 DNA sequence: TGTGCCAGCAGGCGAGACCGTAGCAATCAGCCCCAGCATTTT. This translates into CASRRDRSNQPQHF.

V usage is TRBV20-1 and J usage is TRBJ2-7; 8 bases are shared with TRBD1. Germline V gives CDR1 DFQATT, CDR2 SNEGSKA (reference sequence). After removal of 7 bases from V and 4 bases from J, the junction contained 9 bases not matched to a gene. This CDR3 contains 13 residues. As DNA, the CDR3 is TGCAGTGTTCAGGGGGCGCGCACTTACGAGCAGTACTTC. This sequence encodes CSVQGARTYEQYF.

This chain joins TRBV19 and TRBJ2-1, with TRBD2 matching 8 bases. J gave up 2 bases and V 6 bases, and 9 bases lay outside the gene matches. The CDR3 sequence is 16 residues long. Germline V CDR1 and CDR2: LNHDA, SQIVND (reference sequence). CDR3 residues: CASRPSSGLTYNEQFF. In DNA form, the CDR3 reads TGTGCCAGTAGGCCGTCTAGCGGGCTAACCTACAATGAGCAGTTCTTC.

This clone was counted at least ten times. V is TRBV5-1 and J is TRBJ1-2; no definite D call. The V end was cut by 2 bases, the J end by 7 bases, with 21 bases between. The V gene's germline CDR1 is SGHRS and CDR2 YFSETQ. The CDR3 loop spans 16 amino acids. For the CDR3, the DNA is TGCGCCAGCAGCTTATACCGGGGTCCACTCGGAGTTGGCTACACCTTC. Its protein is CASSLYRGPLGVGYTF.

The rearrangement uses TRBV28 and TRBJ1-5; D is perhaps TRBD1 (6 bases). From germline, CDR1 is MDHEN and CDR2 SYDVKM. This CDR3 region has 13 residues. Trimming pared 8 bases from V and 0 bases from J, leaving 8 bases between. The CDR3 loop is CASGQYSNQPQHF. DNA for the CDR3: TGTGCCAGCGGACAGTATAGCAATCAGCCCCAGCATTTT.

The chain employs TRBV27 and TRBJ2-4; D tentatively reads TRBD1 or TRBD2 (6 bases each). CDR3 length equals 13 residues. The germline V gene encodes CDR1 MNHEY and CDR2 SMNVEV (reference sequence). V was clipped by 5 bases and J by 7 bases, with 12 bases between them. CDR3 protein: CASSEGGGNIQYF. The CDR3 DNA sequence: TGTGCCAGCAGTGAGGGGGGCGGGAACATTCAGTACTTC.

The chain couples TRBV6-1 to TRBJ2-7; D unresolved. Trimming removed 0 bases from V and 0 bases from J, with 9 bases in between. The CDR3 covers 15 residues. Germline CDR1 MNHNS, CDR2 SASEGT. This CDR3 reads CASSEASDGSYEQYF. CDR3 DNA: TGTGCCAGCAGTGAAGCGTCGGATGGCTCCTACGAGCAGTACTTC.

This clone was seen many times. This sequence joins TRBV5-4 and TRBJ2-5; TRBD2 matches 10 bases. Germline-derived CDR1 and CDR2 are SGHNT and YYREEE (reference sequence). The CDR3 sequence is 14 residues long. J was trimmed by 5 bases and V by 5 bases; bases with no gene match: 6. The CDR3 reads CASSSTSGVETQYF. The CDR3 nucleotides read TGTGCCAGCAGTTCAACTAGCGGGGTGGAGACCCAGTACTTC.

This clone was seen ten or more times. The V call is TRBV18, the J call TRBJ1-1; D gene uncertain. Germline V gives CDR1 KGHSH, CDR2 LQKENI. The CDR3 consists of 15 residues. The V gene lost 2 bases and the J gene lost 1 base, with 11 bases spanning the gap. The CDR3, as DNA: TGTGCCAGCTCACCAGAACAGCTAACGAACACTGAAGCTTTCTTT. It yields the protein CASSPEQLTNTEAFF.

This chain links TRBV27 with TRBJ2-1; the match to TRBD2 covers 11 bases. The V gene end was trimmed by 5 bases and the J gene end by 4 bases; junction bases not matched to a gene: 4. Germline V gene data show CDR1 as MNHEY and CDR2 as SMNVEV (reference sequence). The CDR3 is 15 amino acids. The CDR3 DNA follows: TGTGCCAGCAGTACCACTAGCGGGAGTTACAATGAGCAGTTCTTC. Its translation is CASSTTSGSYNEQFF.